These 32 T cell receptor beta chains were all obtained from the same sample, sequenced in a study of monozygotic twins with inflammatory bowel disease. For each CDR3 protein, TCRdb gives one entry from its re-call of the 5' RACE reads, without DNA. This sample's table reports approximately 400,000 distinct CDR3 sequences. Sequenced material: blood. The receptor source for this set is a human donor with ulcerative colitis or Crohn's disease, or a healthy co-twin of an affected twin (not recorded which).

This chain uses TRBV20-1 with TRBJ2-7; TCRdb proposes TRBD1, but this gene call is untestable without DNA. Looked up from germline, CDR1 is DFQATT and CDR2 is SNEGSKA (reference sequence). The CDR3 has 12 residues. The CDR3 here is CSANGGSYEQYF.

The chain uses TRBV19 and TRBJ2-3; the D call from TCRdb, TRBD2, cannot be confirmed without DNA. Germline V gene sequence: CDR1 LNHDA, CDR2 SQIVND (reference sequence). The CDR3 has 15 residues. CDR3 residues: CASRYGLAQTDTQYF.

The V and J genes are TRBV7-9 and TRBJ1-2. CDR1 is SEHNR and CDR2 is FQNEAQ in the germline V gene (reference sequence). The CDR3 spans 15 residues. Here the CDR3 reads CASSFPVGRDYGYTF.

The chain links TRBV3-1 to TRBJ2-1; TCRdb selects TRBD2, and the lack of DNA leaves this call unchecked. Germline CDR1 reads LGHDT; CDR2 reads YNNKEL (reference sequence). The CDR3 loop spans 16 amino acids. CDR3 sequence: CASSQSELAGGGEQFF.

The chain has TRBV28 and TRBJ2-7; TCRdb designates TRBD2, a call that cannot be tested without DNA. Germline V gives CDR1 MDHEN, CDR2 SYDVKM. There are 13 residues in the CDR3. CDR3 sequence reads: CASSSGLSYEQYF. The full variable domain, with the rest looked up from reference TRBV28 and TRBJ2-7, is DVKVTQSSRYLVKRTGEKVFLECVQDMDHENMFWYRQDPGLGLRLIYFSYDVKMKEKGDIPEGYSVSREKKERFSLILESASTNQTSMYLCASSSGLSYEQYFGPGTRLTVT.

This chain uses TRBV3-1 with TRBJ1-2. Germline loops: CDR1 LGHDT, CDR2 YNNKEL (reference sequence). CDR3 length: 11 residues. The CDR3 spells CASSKAGGYTF.

The chain carries TRBV6-6 and TRBJ1-2. The CDR3 is made up of 12 amino acids. Germline V gene data show CDR1 as MNHNY and CDR2 as SVGAGI (reference sequence). The CDR3 here is CASSHESYGYTF.

The gene calls are TRBV20-1 and TRBJ2-7; TCRdb's D gene call, TRBD1, goes unchecked for lack of DNA. CDR1 is DFQATT, CDR2 SNEGSKA, per germline (reference sequence). The length of the CDR3 is 13 residues. The CDR3: CSADRAPGREQYF.

V gene TRBV19 combines with J gene TRBJ2-7; as DNA is missing, the TRBD1 call by TCRdb cannot be tested. Germline V gene data show CDR1 as LNHDA and CDR2 as SQIVND (reference sequence). CDR3 length: 14 residues. The CDR3 protein is CASSTHRGPYEQYF.

The chain recombines TRBV28 with TRBJ2-2; TCRdb names TRBD2, which stays unverified in the absence of DNA. The CDR3 loop spans 12 amino acids. Germline V CDR1 and CDR2: MDHEN, SYDVKM. The CDR3 region is CASSSSVGELFF.

This rearrangement joins TRBV20-1 to TRBJ2-7. The length of the CDR3 is 15 residues. CDR1 and CDR2 (germline): DFQATT, SNEGSKA (reference sequence). CDR3 protein: CSARNLAGISYEQYF.

The V and J genes are TRBV7-2 and TRBJ2-7; TCRdb selects TRBD1, and the lack of DNA leaves this call unchecked. CDR3 length: 16 residues. Germline V gives CDR1 SGHTA, CDR2 FQGNSA. Here the CDR3 reads CASSLAGTGVPYEQYF.

The chain carries TRBV30 and TRBJ1-6; with no DNA, the TCRdb D assignment of TRBD1 cannot be verified. The length of the CDR3 is 15 residues. The germline V gene has CDR1 GTSNPN and CDR2 SVGIG (reference sequence). CDR3 protein: CAWARRDRDNSPLHF.

The chain has TRBV3-1 and TRBJ1-2; the D call of TRBD1 rests on TCRdb alone, since no DNA is present to check it. Germline V lookup: CDR1 LGHDT, CDR2 YNNKEL (reference sequence). The CDR3 totals 16 residues. This CDR3 is CASSQVLGGRDYGYTF.

This CDR3 is CAISQSQETQYF. V is TRBV10-3 and J is TRBJ2-5. The CDR3 spans 12 residues. Germline V CDR1 and CDR2: ENHRY, SYGVKD.

The chain uses TRBV11-2 and TRBJ2-2; TCRdb's D gene call, TRBD1, goes unchecked for lack of DNA. The CDR3 spans 14 residues. CDR1 SGHAT and CDR2 FQNNGV come from the germline V gene. The CDR3 loop is CASSKPGVAGELFF. Looking up the rest from reference TRBV11-2 and TRBJ2-2 gives the full variable domain: EAGVAQSPRYKIIEKRQSVAFWCNPISGHATLYWYQQILGQGPKLLIQFQNNGVVDDSQLPKDRFSAERLKGVDSTLKIQPAKLEDSAVYLCASSKPGVAGELFFGEGSRLTVL.

This rearrangement joins TRBV27 to TRBJ1-1; TCRdb designates TRBD1, a call that cannot be tested without DNA. The CDR3 is made up of 13 amino acids. Germline loops: CDR1 MNHEY, CDR2 SMNVEV (reference sequence). The CDR3 sequence: CASRGAGETEAFF.

The chain links TRBV5-4 to TRBJ2-1. CDR1 is SGHNT and CDR2 is YYREEE in the germline V gene (reference sequence). The CDR3 has 13 residues. The CDR3 loop reads CASSFDSRQEQFF. Complete variable domain (other parts from reference TRBV5-4 and TRBJ2-1): ETGVTQSPTHLIKTRGQQVTLRCSSQSGHNTVSWYQQALGQGPQFIFQYYREEENGRGNFPPRFSGLQFPNYSSELNVNALELDDSALYLCASSFDSRQEQFFGPGTRLTVL.

This chain connects TRBV29-1 to TRBJ1-1; lacking DNA, the TRBD1 call made by TCRdb goes unchecked. CDR3 length equals 13 residues. The germline gives CDR1 SQVTM, CDR2 ANQGSEA. CDR3 region: CSAREWGNTEAFF.

This rearrangement joins TRBV9 to TRBJ2-1; with no DNA, the TCRdb D assignment of TRBD1 cannot be verified. Germline V gene lookup returns CDR1 SGDLS and CDR2 YYNGEE. There are 15 residues in the CDR3. This CDR3 is CASSLEGQGYNEQFF.

The rearrangement links TRBV6-1 to TRBJ2-1; the D call of TRBD2 rests on TCRdb alone, since no DNA is present to check it. The V gene's germline CDR1 is MNHNS and CDR2 SASEGT. The length of the CDR3 is 16 residues. The CDR3: CASSEVYGGAINEQFF.

The chain uses TRBV10-3 and TRBJ2-7; TCRdb indicates TRBD1, and absent DNA this call remains unverified. CDR3 length: 15 amino acids. Per the germline V gene, CDR1 is ENHRY and CDR2 is SYGVKD. CDR3 amino acids: CAISEAEGAPYEQYF.

The chain uses TRBV4-2 and TRBJ1-1; with no DNA, the TCRdb D assignment of TRBD1 cannot be verified. This CDR3 contains 15 residues. CDR1 and CDR2 from the germline V gene are LGHNA and YNFKEQ. CDR3 sequence: CASSLPVRDGTEAFF.

This chain links TRBV7-2 with TRBJ2-3. The V gene's germline CDR1 is SGHTA and CDR2 FQGNSA. The CDR3 covers 17 residues. CDR3 amino acids: CASSSLRFSASTDTQYF.

The CDR3: CASSLSSGNTEAFF. V and J are TRBV27 and TRBJ1-1. Per germline, CDR1 MNHEY and CDR2 SMNVEV (reference sequence). The length of the CDR3 is 14 residues.

The chain has TRBV13 and TRBJ2-3; checking the TCRdb D call of TRBD2 is not possible without DNA. The CDR3 covers 14 residues. Per germline, CDR1 PRHDT and CDR2 FYEKMQ (reference sequence). CDR3 in amino acids: CASSTTRDSNTQYF.

The chain combines TRBV5-1 with TRBJ2-5; TCRdb lists TRBD1, though no DNA is available to test this call. The CDR3 runs 16 residues. Germline CDR1 SGHRS, CDR2 YFSETQ. CDR3 in amino acids: CASQLPSGPRGETQYF.

This chain's CDR3 is CASSQAGGSMETQYF. The chain links TRBV5-6 to TRBJ2-5; lacking DNA, the TRBD2 call made by TCRdb goes unchecked. Germline V gene sequence: CDR1 SGHDT, CDR2 YYEEEE. The CDR3 is 15 residues long.

The rearrangement uses TRBV7-9 and TRBJ1-1; TCRdb lists TRBD1, though no DNA is available to test this call. Germline lookup yields CDR1 SEHNR and CDR2 FQNEAQ (reference sequence). The CDR3 runs to 16 residues. The chain's CDR3 is CASSPGTGAKNTEAFF.

CDR3 loop: CASSPQGLGTGELFF. The chain joins TRBV19 to TRBJ2-2; with no DNA, the TCRdb D assignment of TRBD1 cannot be verified. CDR3 length: 15 residues. Germline CDR1 and CDR2: LNHDA and SQIVND (reference sequence).

The chain couples TRBV24-1 to TRBJ2-3; TCRdb lists TRBD2, though no DNA is available to test this call. The CDR3 is made up of 14 amino acids. Germline V CDR1 and CDR2: KGHDR, SFDVKD. CDR3 sequence: CATTSGKSTDTQYF.

The gene calls are TRBV19 and TRBJ2-7; TCRdb selects TRBD1, and the lack of DNA leaves this call unchecked. Germline V gene lookup returns CDR1 LNHDA and CDR2 SQIVND (reference sequence). The CDR3 contains 15 residues. CDR3 amino acids: CASRKDGTGYYEQYF.